This T cell receptor beta chain was retrieved from a study of blood T cell repertoires in COVID-19. About the study: Sample material is recorded as cDNA or gDNA derived from T cells, B-cell-depleted T cells, or PBMCs.

TCRdb's copy holds only in-frame clones and misses some; the assay was immunoSEQ multiplex PCR. The table lists some 75,000 clones, approximately 84% of them singletons. The CDR3 sequence is 12 residues long. Germline CDR1 reads DFQATT; CDR2 reads SNEGSKA (reference sequence). Trimming shortened V by 3 bases and J by 4 bases, and 7 bases separated the two germline ends. The receptor's source is a man between 45 and 60 years old with COVID-19, enrolled during active disease. The source material was peripheral blood. The chain joins TRBV20-1 to TRBJ2-1; D call uncertain. CDR3 coding DNA: TGCAGTGCTAGTAGTAGTTACAATGAGCAGTTCTTC. Protein sequence: CSASSSYNEQFF.